The 17 T cell receptor beta chains listed next were all sequenced from one sample in a study of control samples from healthy donors and cancer patients. Profiled with immunoSEQ multiplex PCR; TCRdb holds only in-frame clones, not every one. The data contain 60,000 to 70,000 clones, 85% of them seen just once; the ten biggest clones take up about 5%. Sequenced sample: blood. Receptor source: a man aged 35-49 years in good health.

The chain joins TRBV2 to TRBJ1-3, with TRBD1 as a possible D gene (5 bases). Trimming took off 4 bases at V and 0 bases at J, with 7 bases between the two ends. The CDR3 has 14 amino acids. Germline CDR1 reads SNHLY; CDR2 reads FYNNEI. The CDR3 sequence: CASSAGYSGNTIYF. Written as DNA, the CDR3 is TGTGCCAGCAGTGCAGGGTACTCTGGAAACACCATATATTTT.

The genes are TRBV27 and TRBJ1-1; D call uncertain. The ends were cut back, 5 bases at V and 0 bases at J, with 16 bases in the middle. The CDR3 consists of 16 residues. CDR1 is MNHEY and CDR2 is SMNVEV in the germline V gene (reference sequence). The CDR3 coding sequence is TGTGCCAGCAGTCTTGTTTCTCCAGGCTTGAACACTGAAGCTTTCTTT. Protein product: CASSLVSPGLNTEAFF.

In this sample, this clone turned up a few times. The gene calls are TRBV6-4 and TRBJ1-2; D remains ambiguous. CDR3 length equals 16 residues. CDR1 is MRHNA and CDR2 is SNTAGT in the germline V gene. V lost 0 bases, J lost 4 bases, and 15 bases lay in between. The CDR3 bases are TGTGCCAGCAGTGACTCGATGGACCTTGGATTCTATGGCTACACCTTC. It encodes CASSDSMDLGFYGYTF.

The chain uses TRBV30 and TRBJ2-7; D is undetermined. Germline V gene lookup returns CDR1 GTSNPN and CDR2 SVGIG (reference sequence). V shed 0 bases and J shed 2 bases, with 11 bases lying between them. This CDR3 is 14 amino acids long. The CDR3 protein is CAWSVLGNPYEQYF. The DNA of the CDR3 is TGTGCCTGGAGTGTATTGGGGAACCCCTACGAGCAGTACTTC.

The J gene is TRBJ2-3, the V gene TRBV28; D perhaps matches TRBD2 (5 bases). Germline V gene lookup returns CDR1 MDHEN and CDR2 SYDVKM. V gave up 5 bases and J gave up 3 bases, with 15 bases separating them. The CDR3 covers 15 residues. Written as DNA, the CDR3 is TGTGCCAGCAGTCTACCGGGATCTAGGACAGATACGCAGTATTTT. Translating it yields CASSLPGSRTDTQYF.

This chain's CDR3 is CASPWGGKWSSNTEAFF. The CDR3 DNA reads as TGTGCCAGCCCGTGGGGGGGTAAGTGGTCGTCGAACACTGAAGCTTTCTTT. The chain recombines TRBV6-4 with TRBJ1-1; tentative D call: TRBD1 (5 bases). Germline V gives CDR1 MRHNA, CDR2 SNTAGT. The CDR3 has 17 residues. The ends were cut back, 8 bases at V and 1 base at J, with 23 bases in the middle.

The chain has TRBV19 and TRBJ2-7; tentative D call: TRBD1 (6 bases). This CDR3 contains 11 residues. Germline CDR1 LNHDA, CDR2 SQIVND (reference sequence). Trimming took 6 bases from V and 4 from J, leaving 7 bases between them. The CDR3 region is CASSRGYEQYF. The DNA for the CDR3 is TGTGCCAGTAGCAGGGGTTACGAGCAGTACTTC.

In this sample, this clone turned up a few times. Other DNA sequences in the sample encode the same CDR3. The chain is built from TRBV30 and TRBJ1-5; D call uncertain. The CDR3 has 13 residues. Trimming removed 0 bases at V and 1 base at J, with 4 bases between. Germline V lookup: CDR1 GTSNPN, CDR2 SVGIG (reference sequence). The CDR3 reads CAWSVDSNQPQHF. The CDR3 bases are TGTGCCTGGAGTGTGGACAGCAATCAGCCCCAGCATTTT.

This rearrangement joins TRBV5-1 to TRBJ2-3; possibly TRBD1 for D (7 bases). The CDR3 contains 15 residues. CDR1 is SGHRS and CDR2 is YFSETQ in the germline V gene. Trimming cost V 4 bases and J 1 base, with 13 bases left between them. CDR3 nucleotide sequence: TGCGCCAGCAGCCCACGCGGGACAGGCACAGATACGCAGTATTTT. As protein: CASSPRGTGTDTQYF.

The chain recombines TRBV6-1 with TRBJ1-6; unclear D gene. This CDR3 region has 15 residues. The germline gives CDR1 MNHNS, CDR2 SASEGT. Deletions cut 1 base from V and 7 bases from J, with 11 bases between. For the CDR3, the DNA is TGTGCCAGCAGTGAAGTCCGGGGAGGAAATTCACCCCTCCACTTT. Translation gives CASSEVRGGNSPLHF.

The rearrangement links TRBV5-1 to TRBJ1-2; a weak D match, TRBD1 (6 bases). V was pared by 0 bases and J by 6 bases, with 9 bases between. Per the germline V gene, CDR1 is SGHRS and CDR2 is YFSETQ. The CDR3 is 13 residues long. CDR3 coding DNA: TGCGCCAGCAGCTTGGCGGCAGGGGATGGCTACACCTTC. Protein: CASSLAAGDGYTF. The full variable domain, rest sourced from reference TRBV5-1 and TRBJ1-2, is KAGVTQTPRYLIKTRGQQVTLSCSPISGHRSVSWYQQTPGQGLQFLFEYFSETQRNKGNFPGRFSGRQFSNSRSEMNVSTLELGDSALYLCASSLAAGDGYTFGSGTRLTVV.

The V and J genes are TRBV11-3 and TRBJ2-2; TRBD1 or TRBD2 may be the D gene (5 bases each). Deletions cut 5 bases from V and 5 bases from J, with 24 bases between. The CDR3 is 18 residues long. Germline CDR1 and CDR2: SGHNT and YENEEA. As DNA, the CDR3 is TGTGCCAGCAGCCCGTCCCGGGACCCTTTCCCTTCTACCGGGGAGCTGTTTTTT. Translated: CASSPSRDPFPSTGELFF.

The CDR3 DNA follows: TGTGCCAGCAGCTTGCGGGGGAGTAACTATGGCTACACCTTC. It is translated as CASSLRGSNYGYTF. The chain uses TRBV5-6 and TRBJ1-2, with D perhaps TRBD1 (5 bases). CDR1 is SGHDT, CDR2 YYEEEE, per germline. This CDR3 is 14 amino acids long. Trimming cost V 1 base and J 1 base, with 8 bases left between them.

This chain joins TRBV6-5 and TRBJ1-2; 8 positions agree with TRBD1. Germline loops: CDR1 MNHEY, CDR2 SVGAGI. Trimming at V came to 2 bases and at J to 7 bases, leaving 3 bases not matched to a gene. CDR3 length: 13 residues. The CDR3 DNA sequence: TGTGCCAGCAGTTACCAGGGGGCCGGTGGCTACACCTTC. This gives the protein CASSYQGAGGYTF.

The rearrangement uses TRBV28 and TRBJ1-5; D is ambiguous. Germline CDR1 reads MDHEN; CDR2 reads SYDVKM. The CDR3 has 14 residues. Trimming shortened V by 5 bases and J by 2 bases, and 10 bases separated the two germline ends. The DNA for the CDR3 is TGTGCCAGCAGTGCCCCCGTGGGCAATCAGCCCCAGCATTTT. It translates to CASSAPVGNQPQHF.

V gene TRBV28 combines with J gene TRBJ2-5; no clear D. V was clipped by 2 bases and J by 11 bases, with 18 bases between them. Germline V lookup: CDR1 MDHEN, CDR2 SYDVKM. There are 14 residues in the CDR3. Here the CDR3 reads CASSLVRTAWKQYF. CDR3 nucleotide sequence: TGTGCCAGCAGTTTAGTCCGGACGGCTTGGAAACAGTACTTC.

The rearrangement joins TRBV4-2 to TRBJ2-3; D possibly corresponds to TRBD2 (6 bases). Germline CDR1 reads LGHNA; CDR2 reads YNFKEQ. V lost 2 bases to trimming and J lost 5 bases, with 8 bases between them. The CDR3 has 13 amino acids. The CDR3 here is CASSQRGGDTQYF. The CDR3 bases are TGTGCCAGCAGCCAACGGGGAGGAGATACGCAGTATTTT.